This TCR beta chain was retrieved from a study of blood T cell repertoires in COVID-19. As for the study in general: From T cells, B-cell-depleted T cells, or PBMCs came the material, which was cDNA or gDNA.

In the study's own analysis: Scientists estimated how many nucleated cells there were by amplifying reference gene primers. Assay: immunoSEQ multiplex PCR; the TCRdb copy retains only in-frame clones and omits some. V and J calls and clone size are given by that table; D and trimming were obtained from the DNA. The table shows 75,000 to 95,000 clones, with about 82% occurring only once. Germline CDR1 SGHTA, CDR2 FQGNSA. J was trimmed by 10 bases and V by 4 bases; bases with no gene match: 11. CDR3 length: 14 amino acids. The sequence was obtained from a man aged 45 to 65 with acute or convalescent COVID-19. Specimen: peripheral blood. The J gene is TRBJ1-1, the V gene TRBV7-2; 8 nucleotides match TRBD1. This chain's CDR3 is CASSSGQGPLAAFF. The CDR3 DNA reads TGTGCCAGCAGCTCCGGACAGGGACCTTTAGCAGCTTTCTTT.